Listed here are 22 T cell receptor beta chains from one sample, sequenced in a study of TIL therapy for anti-PD-1-resistant metastatic lung cancer. Time point in this sample: pre-treatment sample, taken before nivolumab and TIL therapy. The immunoSEQ assay was v3. TCRdb's copy holds only in-frame clones and misses some; the assay was immunoSEQ multiplex PCR. The sample yields some 60,000 clones, about 73% seen once. The source material was blood, sampled at baseline. These receptors originate from a person aged 25 to 85 with non-small cell lung cancer.

The V gene is TRBV7-2, the J gene TRBJ1-4, with D tentatively TRBD1 (5 bases). The CDR3 has 12 residues. The V end was cut by 0 bases, the J end by 14 bases, with 10 bases between. CDR1 and CDR2 from the germline V gene are SGHTA and FQGNSA. The CDR3 here is CASSLASGILFF. The CDR3 coding sequence is TGTGCCAGCAGCTTAGCGTCAGGGATCCTGTTTTTT.

This clone occurred a few times. The germline gene is not matched at one end of the junction; a read error may be the cause. The chain carries TRBV4-1 and TRBJ1-5; 12 bases map to TRBD1. The length of the CDR3 is 15 residues. CDR1 and CDR2 from the germline V gene are MGHRA and YSYEKL. The CDR3: CASSPGTGGKQPQHF. The DNA of the CDR3 is TGCGCCAGCAGCCCAGGGACAGGGGGCAAACAGCCCCAGCATTTT.

The rearrangement joins TRBV7-2 to TRBJ1-4; 10 nucleotides agree with TRBD1. V lost 3 bases and J lost 8; bases outside the gene matches: 3. CDR3 size: 14 residues. Germline loops: CDR1 SGHTA, CDR2 FQGNSA. DNA for the CDR3: TGTGCCAGCAGCTTGGACAGGGGGAGCGAAAAACTGTTTTTT. This translates into CASSLDRGSEKLFF.

This clone has a single count. This chain uses TRBV7-2 with TRBJ2-5; D unclear. V lost 3 bases and J 3 bases, leaving 11 bases between the germline ends. This CDR3 spans 14 amino acids. Germline V gene data show CDR1 as SGHTA and CDR2 as FQGNSA. CDR3 coding DNA: TGTGCCAGCAGCTTTTGGGTCACGAAAGAGACCCAGTACTTC. Its translation is CASSFWVTKETQYF.

This chain uses TRBV7-2 with TRBJ2-5, with 14 bases lining up with TRBD2. This CDR3 region has 16 residues. Trimming at V came to 5 bases and at J to 5 bases, leaving 7 bases not matched to a gene. Germline loops: CDR1 SGHTA, CDR2 FQGNSA. CDR3 bases: TGTGCCAGCAGCGTAGGACTAGCGGGGGGATGGGAGACCCAGTACTTC. As protein: CASSVGLAGGWETQYF.

This rearrangement joins TRBV6-5 to TRBJ2-7; no firm D call. Trimming left V 5 bases short and J 0 bases short, with 11 bases between. The CDR3 runs 14 residues. Germline CDR1 is MNHEY and CDR2 is SVGAGI. The DNA for the CDR3 is TGTGCCAGCAGTCCGGGCGCAAGCTCCTACGAGCAGTACTTC. The encoded protein is CASSPGASSYEQYF.

This chain links TRBV7-5 with TRBJ2-4; the table's D call, TRBD1, was not checked against the DNA. TRBV7-5 is a listed pseudogene. CDR3 length equals 10 residues. The CDR3 here is CARSFGLSNF. In DNA form, the CDR3 reads TGTGCCAGAAGCTTTGGGCTATCCAACTTC.

This clone was detected a few times. The chain recombines TRBV19 with TRBJ1-5; D remains ambiguous. The CDR3 contains 13 residues. V was cut by 5 bases and J by 5 bases, with 10 bases left in between. Germline-derived CDR1 and CDR2 are LNHDA and SQIVND (reference sequence). The CDR3 DNA reads as TGTGCCAGTAGTCCAGGACGGGATCAGCCCCAGCATTTT. It encodes CASSPGRDQPQHF.

The V gene is TRBV5-1, the J gene TRBJ1-4; 7 bases align to TRBD1. The CDR3 totals 17 residues. The germline V gene encodes CDR1 SGHRS and CDR2 YFSETQ. Trimming removed 0 bases from V and 0 bases from J; junction bases left unmatched: 5. The CDR3: CASSLAPGGATNEKLFF. As DNA, the CDR3 is TGCGCCAGCAGCTTGGCCCCAGGGGGTGCAACTAATGAAAAACTGTTTTTT.

The chain couples TRBV6-6 to TRBJ1-6; 10 bases fit TRBD1. The CDR3 length is 14 residues. Germline CDR1 and CDR2: MNHNY and SVGAGI (reference sequence). Trimming cost V 6 bases and J 10 bases; bases outside gene matches: 6. This CDR3 reads CASRPGQGISPLHF. CDR3 bases: TGTGCCAGCAGACCGGGACAGGGGATCTCACCCCTCCACTTT.

J is TRBJ1-3 and V is TRBV9; D is ambiguous. Germline assignment: CDR1 SGDLS and CDR2 YYNGEE. Trimming stripped 2 bases from V and 4 bases from J, with 7 bases between. The CDR3 length is 13 residues. The CDR3 nucleotides read TGTGCCAGCAGCGTCTTAGAGGGAAACACCATATATTTT. This translates into CASSVLEGNTIYF.

The chain combines TRBV19 with TRBJ2-7; 8 bases fit TRBD1. Trimming at V came to 4 bases and at J to 3 bases, leaving 11 bases not matched to a gene. Germline CDR1 LNHDA, CDR2 SQIVND (reference sequence). This CDR3 spans 16 amino acids. CDR3 sequence reads: CASSTLGQGKDYEQYF. CDR3 sequence (DNA): TGTGCCAGTAGTACCCTAGGACAGGGTAAGGACTACGAGCAGTACTTC. Supplemented by reference TRBV19 and TRBJ2-7, the full variable domain reads DGGITQSPKYLFRKEGQNVTLSCEQNLNHDAMYWYRQDPGQGLRLIYYSQIVNDFQKGDIAEGYSVSREKKESFPLTVTSAQKNPTAFYLCASSTLGQGKDYEQYFGPGTRLTVT.

V and J are TRBV4-3 and TRBJ2-1; D call uncertain. The CDR3 is made up of 16 amino acids. V shed 0 bases and J shed 3 bases, with 12 bases lying between them. The germline CDR1 and CDR2 sequences are LGHNA and YSLEER. The CDR3 sequence is CASSQDLTRHYNEQFF. Here the CDR3 DNA reads TGCGCCAGCAGCCAAGATTTAACCAGACACTACAATGAGCAGTTCTTC.

The chain employs TRBV5-5 and TRBJ2-1, with 8 bases aligning to TRBD1. J lost 7 bases, V lost 4 bases, and 13 bases had no gene match. The length of the CDR3 is 16 residues. Germline CDR1 reads SGHKS; CDR2 reads YYEKEE (reference sequence). Written as DNA, the CDR3 is TGTGCCAGCAGCACCTGGACAGGGATAATCTCGAATGAGCAGTTCTTC. It yields the protein CASSTWTGIISNEQFF.

The chain combines TRBV19 with TRBJ2-7; possibly TRBD2 for D (6 bases). With 5 bases removed from V and 2 bases from J, the gap between germline ends came to 13 bases. The CDR3 spans 14 residues. Germline assignment: CDR1 LNHDA and CDR2 SQIVND (reference sequence). The CDR3 DNA is TGTGCCAGTAGTGTTGGGACTTTTACCTACGAGCAGTACTTC. Translation: CASSVGTFTYEQYF.

The CDR3 protein is CASSSSSGRAFEQYF. The CDR3 coding sequence is TGTGCCAGCAGTTCATCTAGCGGGAGGGCTTTCGAGCAGTACTTC. V is TRBV28 and J is TRBJ2-7, with 12 bases aligning to TRBD2. The CDR3 consists of 15 residues. V lost 4 bases and J lost 6; bases outside the gene matches: 7. CDR1 is MDHEN, CDR2 SYDVKM, per germline.

This clone came up a few times. V and J are TRBV18 and TRBJ1-3, with D unresolved. The germline V gene encodes CDR1 KGHSH and CDR2 LQKENI. The CDR3 totals 17 residues. The V and J ends lost 4 bases and 2 bases respectively, with 18 bases between them. CDR3: CASSLTPGRTTGNTIYF. For the CDR3, the DNA is TGTGCCAGCTCACTCACCCCTGGGCGGACTACTGGAAACACCATATATTTT.

This sequence joins TRBV11-2 and TRBJ1-1, with D perhaps matching TRBD1 (5 bases). Between the trimmed V and J ends, which lost 1 base and 8 bases, there was a span of 11 bases. Germline V gives CDR1 SGHAT, CDR2 FQNNGV. CDR3 size: 13 residues. CDR3 sequence reads: CASSLGVGEEAFF. For the CDR3, the DNA is TGTGCCAGCAGCTTAGGGGTGGGGGAGGAAGCTTTCTTT.

The chain is built from TRBV28 and TRBJ2-5; D remains ambiguous. From germline, CDR1 is MDHEN and CDR2 SYDVKM. The ends were cut back, 2 bases at V and 5 bases at J, with 6 bases in the middle. The CDR3 runs 12 residues. CDR3 residues: CASSLILETQYF. CDR3 DNA: TGTGCCAGCAGTTTAATCTTGGAGACCCAGTACTTC.

The chain employs TRBV9 and TRBJ1-6; D is possibly TRBD1 (5 bases). The CDR3 has 17 amino acids. The germline V and J ends were trimmed by 3 bases and 2 bases, with 15 bases remaining between them. Germline CDR1 SGDLS, CDR2 YYNGEE. CDR3 in amino acids: CASSAGRSGAYNSPLHF. The CDR3 coding sequence is TGTGCCAGCAGCGCAGGACGATCGGGGGCCTATAATTCACCCCTCCACTTT.

This rearrangement joins TRBV21-1 to TRBJ1-1; TRBD1 is taken as the D call from the table, unchecked against the DNA. TRBV21-1 is a recognized pseudogene. The CDR3 runs to 14 residues. CDR3 nucleotide sequence: TGTGCCAGCAGCAAAGTGAAAGGGGGCCCTGAAGCTTTCTTT. Amino acids: CASSKVKGGPEAFF.

V usage is TRBV5-6 and J usage is TRBJ1-2, with 8 positions matching TRBD1. The CDR3 is 16 residues long. The junction had 13 bases not matched to a gene; V was cut back by 5 bases and J by 4 bases. Germline lookup yields CDR1 SGHDT and CDR2 YYEEEE. CDR3 loop: CASSDRGLRGGYGYTF. The CDR3 region has the DNA TGTGCCAGCAGTGACAGGGGCCTTCGAGGGGGCTATGGCTACACCTTC.